This T cell receptor beta chain was obtained from a study of T-cell reconstitution after alpha-beta-depleted transplantation in children. On this clonotype: Its antigen remains unknown.

Study-wide results and limits: A year post-transplant, T-cell counts and diversity derived mostly from newly produced T cells. Some patients' high day-60 TCRbeta diversity was traced to surviving recipient T cells and thymic progenitors. The origin of alpha-beta T cells about two months after transplant was reportedly several hundred expanded graft clones.

Preparation of the TCRbeta library used unique molecular identifiers. TCRdb re-called the PCR reads through MiXCR, storing one row per CDR3 protein. The sample holds around 300,000 distinct CDR3 sequences, roughly 8.2% seen once. The source of this sequence is a female patient aged 2-9 years who had a stem cell transplant for Fanconi anemia, so the T cells may come from the graft donor. The sequenced sample was peripheral blood, obtained 360 days after TCRalphabeta/CD19-depleted stem cell transplant.

The CDR3 DNA reads as TGTGCCACCAGTGATTTCGAGGGTGGTGAAGCTTTCTTT. Encoded protein: CATSDFEGGEAFF. The V and J genes are TRBV24-1 and TRBJ1-1, with no clear D. Trimming took off 1 base at V and 7 bases at J, with 9 bases between the two ends. This CDR3 region has 13 residues. Germline V gives CDR1 KGHDR, CDR2 SFDVKD.